What follows are 23 T cell receptor beta chains derived from one specimen sequenced in a study of cytomegalovirus exposure and HLA in healthy donors. Both 60 Vbeta primers and 13 Jbeta primers went into the PCR. Sequenced by immunoSEQ multiplex PCR; TCRdb stores in-frame clones only, minus some. The sample has approximately 150,000 clones; roughly 73% are singletons. Sample: PBMCs. These receptors were obtained from a female donor in good health and CMV-seronegative.

The J gene is TRBJ2-5, the V gene TRBV6-5, with TRBD1 as a possible D gene (6 bases). The end of the DNA fits TRBJ2-7 better, so the J call may be wrong. The CDR3 covers 14 residues. Germline CDR1 and CDR2: MNHEY and SVGAGI. DNA of the CDR3: TGTGCCAGCAGTTCAAACAGGGTAGCCTACGAGCAGTACTTC. Protein product: CASSSNRVAYEQYF.

This chain uses TRBV9 with TRBJ2-2; D gene uncertain. Trimming pared 3 bases from V and 4 bases from J, leaving 4 bases between. Germline CDR1 reads SGDLS; CDR2 reads YYNGEE. The CDR3 consists of 12 residues. The CDR3 loop is CASSESTGELFF. The CDR3 DNA reads TGTGCCAGCAGCGAGAGCACCGGGGAGCTGTTTTTT.

The chain recombines TRBV6-1 with TRBJ1-2; TRBD1 is a possible D gene (5 bases). Looked up from germline, CDR1 is MNHNS and CDR2 is SASEGT. The CDR3 length is 13 residues. The ends were cut back, 6 bases at V and 2 bases at J, with 10 bases in the middle. The DNA for the CDR3 is TGTGCCAGCAGATTGACAGAAAACTATGGCTACACCTTC. This sequence encodes CASRLTENYGYTF.

The V gene is TRBV27, the J gene TRBJ1-5; 12 bases fit TRBD1. The CDR3 totals 13 residues. The J segment lost 7 bases and the V segment lost 8 bases, leaving 3 bases of the junction unmatched. The germline CDR1 and CDR2 sequences are MNHEY and SMNVEV (reference sequence). CDR3 in amino acids: CASGTGGRQPQHF. Here the CDR3 DNA reads TGTGCCAGCGGGACAGGGGGCCGACAGCCCCAGCATTTT.

V and J are TRBV5-6 and TRBJ2-5, with 7 bases fitting TRBD1. With V trimmed by 2 bases and J by 3 bases, 10 bases remained unmatched. CDR3 length: 16 residues. The germline V gene has CDR1 SGHDT and CDR2 YYEEEE. CDR3: CASSLKPSGGKETQYF. The CDR3 nucleotides read TGTGCCAGCAGCTTAAAACCTTCAGGGGGAAAAGAGACCCAGTACTTC.

The chain joins TRBV19 to TRBJ1-5; D is perhaps TRBD1 (5 bases). V was trimmed by 1 base and J by 2 bases, leaving 9 bases between them. Germline loops: CDR1 LNHDA, CDR2 SQIVND (reference sequence). This CDR3 has 15 amino acids. The CDR3 is CASSIGRVGNQPQHF. The CDR3 nucleotides read TGTGCCAGTAGTATAGGCAGGGTAGGCAATCAGCCCCAGCATTTT.

This chain connects TRBV7-2 to TRBJ2-1, with 12 bases lining up with TRBD2. The CDR3 has 15 residues. Germline V gene sequence: CDR1 SGHTA, CDR2 FQGNSA. V lost 6 bases and J lost 2; bases outside the gene matches: 2. CDR3 DNA sequence: TGTGCCAGCAGTTCTAGCGGGGGGGCCTACAATGAGCAGTTCTTC. It is translated as CASSSSGGAYNEQFF.

This chain connects TRBV7-2 to TRBJ1-6; 9 bases map to TRBD1. The CDR3 sequence is 14 residues long. Trimming removed 5 bases from V and 9 bases from J; junction bases left unmatched: 5. Per the germline V gene, CDR1 is SGHTA and CDR2 is FQGNSA. CDR3 protein: CASSPDRGGSPLHF. The CDR3 DNA sequence: TGTGCCAGCAGCCCGGACAGGGGAGGTTCACCCCTCCACTTT.

The chain couples TRBV19 to TRBJ1-2; D possibly corresponds to TRBD1 (5 bases). V gave up 5 bases and J gave up 3 bases, with 16 bases separating them. Germline lookup yields CDR1 LNHDA and CDR2 SQIVND (reference sequence). The CDR3 runs to 15 residues. Here the CDR3 reads CASSPRGREDYGYTF. DNA for the CDR3: TGTGCCAGTAGTCCCCGGGGCAGGGAGGACTATGGCTACACCTTC.

The V call is TRBV9, the J call TRBJ2-2; D is possibly TRBD2 (5 bases). The CDR3 consists of 15 residues. Per germline, CDR1 SGDLS and CDR2 YYNGEE. V lost 7 bases and J 4 bases, leaving 17 bases between the germline ends. The CDR3 is CASGGRTEATGELFF. The CDR3 coding sequence is TGTGCCAGCGGAGGACGAACTGAGGCCACCGGGGAGCTGTTTTTT.

The chain links TRBV7-2 to TRBJ2-1; the match to TRBD2 covers 10 bases. Trimming took 8 bases from V and 7 from J; bases not matched to a gene: 5. Germline V gene data show CDR1 as SGHTA and CDR2 as FQGNSA. This CDR3 contains 13 residues. This CDR3 reads CASPAGGLNEQFF. The CDR3 DNA reads as TGTGCCAGCCCAGCGGGAGGGTTAAATGAGCAGTTCTTC.

CDR3 region: CASSASGGANTGELFF. The CDR3 DNA reads as TGTGCCAGCAGCGCGTCAGGAGGGGCGAACACCGGGGAGCTGTTTTTT. The J gene is TRBJ2-2, the V gene TRBV9; D may be TRBD2 (6 bases). CDR1 and CDR2 from the germline V gene are SGDLS and YYNGEE. The CDR3 contains 16 residues. V was trimmed by 3 bases and J by 0 bases, leaving 12 bases between them.

The chain couples TRBV10-3 to TRBJ2-2, with TRBD2 identical over 9 bases. Trimming took 8 bases from V and 6 from J; bases not matched to a gene: 4. Germline CDR1 ENHRY, CDR2 SYGVKD. This CDR3 spans 13 amino acids. In DNA, the CDR3 is TGTGCCATCGGGGTAGCGGGGGCCGGGGAGCTGTTTTTT. Its translation: CAIGVAGAGELFF.

The V and J genes are TRBV6-1 and TRBJ1-5; D possibly corresponds to TRBD1 (6 bases). The CDR3 is 15 residues long. V dropped 5 bases and J dropped 6 bases, with 17 bases sitting between them. Per the germline V gene, CDR1 is MNHNS and CDR2 is SASEGT. For the CDR3, the DNA is TGTGCCAGCAGTCCGGGGCAGGGGTCGAGTCAGCCCCAGCATTTT. Encoded protein: CASSPGQGSSQPQHF.

This clone was recorded only once. The chain couples TRBV2 to TRBJ2-5, with D possibly TRBD2 on 5 matching bases. Germline lookup yields CDR1 SNHLY and CDR2 FYNNEI. Deletions cut 6 bases from V and 5 bases from J, with 13 bases between. The CDR3 totals 13 residues. The CDR3 loop reads CASREAPSETQYF. DNA of the CDR3: TGTGCCAGCAGGGAGGCGCCTAGCGAGACCCAGTACTTC. Looking up the rest from reference TRBV2 and TRBJ2-5 gives the full variable domain: EPEVTQTPSHQVTQMGQEVILRCVPISNHLYFYWYRQILGQKVEFLVSFYNNEISEKSEIFDDQFSVERPDGSNFTLKIRSTKLEDSAMYFCASREAPSETQYFGPGTRLLVL.

The chain uses TRBV7-2 and TRBJ2-5, with D perhaps TRBD2 (5 bases). Germline V lookup: CDR1 SGHTA, CDR2 FQGNSA. Trimming took off 1 base at V and 5 bases at J, with 11 bases between the two ends. The CDR3 spans 14 residues. CDR3 loop: CASSLGPSRETQYF. The CDR3 DNA is TGTGCCAGCAGCTTAGGCCCTAGCCGGGAGACCCAGTACTTC.

A note on this clone: The identical CDR3 is also encoded by other nucleotide sequences in the sample. J is TRBJ1-2 and V is TRBV6-5; D not certain. This CDR3 spans 12 amino acids. CDR1 and CDR2 (germline): MNHEY, SVGAGI. V was shortened by 6 bases and J by 3 bases, with 8 bases between the two germline ends. DNA for the CDR3: TGTGCCAGCAGCCGCGGCCACTATGGCTACACCTTC. Protein product: CASSRGHYGYTF.

This clone was found a few times. The rearrangement uses TRBV6-1 and TRBJ2-7; 9 bases match TRBD1. Trimming removed 7 bases from V and 0 bases from J; junction bases left unmatched: 4. CDR1 is MNHNS and CDR2 is SASEGT in the germline V gene. The CDR3 extends over 14 amino acids. The CDR3 sequence: CASTRTGASYEQYF. DNA for the CDR3: TGTGCCAGCACCCGGACAGGGGCCTCCTACGAGCAGTACTTC.

This clone was recorded only once. The chain has TRBV19 and TRBJ1-6; TRBD1 agrees at 11 bases. The CDR3 has 15 residues. Trimming cost V 6 bases and J 6 bases; bases outside gene matches: 4. Looked up from germline, CDR1 is LNHDA and CDR2 is SQIVND (reference sequence). The DNA of the CDR3 is TGTGCCAGTAGCCTGGACAGGGGGCTTAATTCACCCCTCCACTTT. It yields the protein CASSLDRGLNSPLHF.

The rearrangement links TRBV5-4 to TRBJ2-1, with 8 bases fitting TRBD1. V was pared by 4 bases and J by 6 bases, with 6 bases of the junction left unmatched. The CDR3 has 14 residues. Germline values: CDR1 SGHNT, CDR2 YYREEE (reference sequence). The CDR3 here is CASSTGQGINEQFF. The CDR3 DNA reads TGTGCCAGCAGCACAGGACAGGGTATCAATGAGCAGTTCTTC.

CDR3 sequence: CASSVADRNSPLHF. CDR3 sequence (DNA): TGCGCCAGCAGTGTAGCAGATCGGAATTCACCCCTCCACTTT. The J gene is TRBJ1-6, the V gene TRBV5-1; D not certain. Trimming removed 5 bases from V and 7 bases from J, with 13 bases in between. The length of the CDR3 is 14 residues. Germline lookup yields CDR1 SGHRS and CDR2 YFSETQ.

This chain links TRBV6-5 with TRBJ1-2; no clear D. CDR3 length equals 14 residues. The V and J ends lost 6 bases and 0 bases respectively, with 11 bases between them. Looked up from germline, CDR1 is MNHEY and CDR2 is SVGAGI. CDR3 in amino acids: CASRKRHTNYGYTF. The CDR3 region has the DNA TGTGCCAGCAGGAAAAGACACACTAACTATGGCTACACCTTC.

The gene calls are TRBV5-1 and TRBJ1-1, with 8 bases aligning to TRBD1. This CDR3 has 13 residues. V shed 2 bases and J 6 bases; nucleotides not matched to a gene: 3. Germline CDR1 SGHRS, CDR2 YFSETQ. CDR3 sequence reads: CASSFGQGSEAFF. CDR3 DNA: TGCGCCAGCAGCTTTGGACAGGGTTCTGAAGCTTTCTTT.